The clone carrying this T cell receptor (beta chain) was counted many times. The sample belongs to a study of regulatory T cells in long-lasting Graves disease. Time point in this sample: newly diagnosed GD, antithyroid drugs for less than 3 months. After RNA was extracted from PBMCs, the TCR library was made from it. Construction of TCR beta libraries relied on iRepertoire HTBI primers and on Arm-PCR targeting CDR3 regions. TCRdb ran MiXCR on the multiplex PCR reads and lists one entry per CDR3 protein. The sample consists of 300,000 to 400,000 distinct CDR3 sequences, about 14% of them appearing once. Sequencing used peripheral blood mononuclear cells (PBMCs), obtained at new diagnosis, from a patient treated with antithyroid drugs. The receptor was isolated from a female donor with Graves disease.

Here the CDR3 reads CASSLSGPRYSGNTIYF. In nucleotides, the CDR3 is TGTGCCAGCAGTTTATCTGGTCCCAGGTACTCTGGAAACACCATATATTTT. The chain carries TRBV27 and TRBJ1-3; unclear D gene. This CDR3 has 17 amino acids. Germline-derived CDR1 and CDR2 are MNHEY and SMNVEV (reference sequence). Trimming removed 0 bases from V and 0 bases from J, with 12 bases in between.